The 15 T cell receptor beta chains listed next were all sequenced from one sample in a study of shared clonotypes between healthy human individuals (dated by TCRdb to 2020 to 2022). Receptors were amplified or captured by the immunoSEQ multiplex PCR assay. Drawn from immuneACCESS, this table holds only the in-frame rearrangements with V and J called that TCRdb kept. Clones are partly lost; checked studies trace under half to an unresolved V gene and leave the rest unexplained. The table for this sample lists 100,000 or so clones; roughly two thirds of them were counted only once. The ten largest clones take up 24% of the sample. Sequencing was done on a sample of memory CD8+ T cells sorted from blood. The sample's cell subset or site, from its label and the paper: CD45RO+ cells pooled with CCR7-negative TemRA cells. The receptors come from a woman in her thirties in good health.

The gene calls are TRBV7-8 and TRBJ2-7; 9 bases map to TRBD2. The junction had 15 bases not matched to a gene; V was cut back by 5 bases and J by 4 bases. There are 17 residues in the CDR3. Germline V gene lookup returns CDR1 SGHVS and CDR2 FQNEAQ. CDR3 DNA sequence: TGTGCCAGCAGCACCCCTCGACAAGCGGGGGGAGCATACGAGCAGTACTTC. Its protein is CASSTPRQAGGAYEQYF.

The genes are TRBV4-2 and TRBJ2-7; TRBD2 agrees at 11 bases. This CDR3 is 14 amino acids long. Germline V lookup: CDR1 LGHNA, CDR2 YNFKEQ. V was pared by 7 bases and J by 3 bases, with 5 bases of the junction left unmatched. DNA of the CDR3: TGTGCCAGCATTAGCGGGAGGGTAGGCTACGAGCAGTACTTC. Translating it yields CASISGRVGYEQYF.

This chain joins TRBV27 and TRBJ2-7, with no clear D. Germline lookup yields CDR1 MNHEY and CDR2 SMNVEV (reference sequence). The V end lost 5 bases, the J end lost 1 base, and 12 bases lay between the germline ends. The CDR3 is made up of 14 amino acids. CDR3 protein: CASSPLRLSYEQYF. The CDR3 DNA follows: TGTGCCAGCAGTCCTCTAAGACTTTCCTACGAGCAGTACTTC.

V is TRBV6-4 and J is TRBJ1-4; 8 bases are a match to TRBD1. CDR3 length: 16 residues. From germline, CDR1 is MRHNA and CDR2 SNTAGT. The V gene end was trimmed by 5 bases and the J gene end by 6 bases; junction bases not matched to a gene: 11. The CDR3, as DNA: TGTGCCAGCAGTTCCCCTAGGACAGGGAATCATGAAAAACTGTTTTTT. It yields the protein CASSSPRTGNHEKLFF.

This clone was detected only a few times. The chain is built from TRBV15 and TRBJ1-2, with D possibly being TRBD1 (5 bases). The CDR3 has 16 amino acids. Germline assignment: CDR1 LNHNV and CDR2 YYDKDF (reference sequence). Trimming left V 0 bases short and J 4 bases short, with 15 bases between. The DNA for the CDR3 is TGTGCCACCAGCAGAGATTGGGGCGAGACTGGCTATGGCTACACCTTC. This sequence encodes CATSRDWGETGYGYTF.

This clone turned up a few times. CDR3 protein: CASRGGTKDNEQFF. The CDR3 nucleotides are TGTGCCAGCAGAGGTGGGACTAAAGACAATGAGCAGTTCTTC. The rearrangement links TRBV11-2 to TRBJ2-1; 7 bases line up with TRBD2. Germline-derived CDR1 and CDR2 are SGHAT and FQNNGV. V lost 6 bases to trimming and J lost 5 bases; unmatched junction nucleotides: 7. The length of the CDR3 is 14 residues. The complete variable domain, with remaining parts taken from reference TRBV11-2 and TRBJ2-1, reads EAGVAQSPRYKIIEKRQSVAFWCNPISGHATLYWYQQILGQGPKLLIQFQNNGVVDDSQLPKDRFSAERLKGVDSTLKIQPAKLEDSAVYLCASRGGTKDNEQFFGPGTRLTVL.

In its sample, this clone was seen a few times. The CDR3 coding sequence is TGCGCCAGCAAGGTTGGGGACGCTGTCTCGAACACTGAAGCTTTCTTT. Protein product: CASKVGDAVSNTEAFF. The rearrangement uses TRBV5-1 and TRBJ1-1; D might be TRBD1 (5 bases). The CDR3 has 16 residues. V lost 6 bases and J 1 base, leaving 19 bases between the germline ends. CDR1 SGHRS and CDR2 YFSETQ come from the germline V gene.

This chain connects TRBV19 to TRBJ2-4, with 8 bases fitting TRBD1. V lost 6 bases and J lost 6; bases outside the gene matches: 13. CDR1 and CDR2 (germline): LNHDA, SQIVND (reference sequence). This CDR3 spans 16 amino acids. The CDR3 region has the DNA TGTGCCAGTAGACCCGGACAGGGAGGTTTGGGAAACATTCAGTACTTC. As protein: CASRPGQGGLGNIQYF.

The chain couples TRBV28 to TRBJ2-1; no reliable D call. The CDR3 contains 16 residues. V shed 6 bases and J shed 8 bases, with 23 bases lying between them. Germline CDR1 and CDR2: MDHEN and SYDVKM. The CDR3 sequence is CASRTPRAERVDEQFF. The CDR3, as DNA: TGTGCCAGCAGAACACCCCGGGCGGAGCGTGTGGATGAGCAGTTCTTC.

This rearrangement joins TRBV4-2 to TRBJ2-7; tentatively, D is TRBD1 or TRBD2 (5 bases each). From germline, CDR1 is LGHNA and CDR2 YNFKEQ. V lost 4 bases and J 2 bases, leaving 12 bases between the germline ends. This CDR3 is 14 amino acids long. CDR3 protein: CASSPARGAYEQYF. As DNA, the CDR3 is TGTGCCAGCAGCCCAGCAAGAGGGGCCTACGAGCAGTACTTC.

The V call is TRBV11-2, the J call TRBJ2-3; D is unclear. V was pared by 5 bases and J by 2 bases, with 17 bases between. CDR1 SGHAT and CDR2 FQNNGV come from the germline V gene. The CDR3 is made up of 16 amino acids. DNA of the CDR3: TGTGCCAGCAGCGTTGCAGTGGGATTGCTCACAGATACGCAGTATTTT. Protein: CASSVAVGLLTDTQYF.

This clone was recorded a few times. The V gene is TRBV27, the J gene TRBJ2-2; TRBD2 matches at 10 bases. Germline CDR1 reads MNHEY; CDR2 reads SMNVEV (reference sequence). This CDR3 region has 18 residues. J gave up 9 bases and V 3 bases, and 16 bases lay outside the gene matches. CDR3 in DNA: TGTGCCAGCAGTTTTGTTGGCGCTGCTAGCGGGAGTTTCTGGGAGCTGTTTTTT. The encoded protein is CASSFVGAASGSFWELFF.

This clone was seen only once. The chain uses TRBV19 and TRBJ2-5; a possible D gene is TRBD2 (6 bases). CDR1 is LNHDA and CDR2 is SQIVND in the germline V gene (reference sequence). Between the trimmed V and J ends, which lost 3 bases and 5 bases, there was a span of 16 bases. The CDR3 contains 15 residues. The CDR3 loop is CASSIWSSAGETQYF. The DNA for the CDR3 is TGTGCCAGTAGTATTTGGTCTAGCGCAGGGGAGACCCAGTACTTC.

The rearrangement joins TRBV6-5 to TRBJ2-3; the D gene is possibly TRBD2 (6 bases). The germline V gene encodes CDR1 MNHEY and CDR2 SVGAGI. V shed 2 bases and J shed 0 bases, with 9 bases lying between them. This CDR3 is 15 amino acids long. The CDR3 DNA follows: TGTGCCAGCAGTTACACCGGGACTAGCACAGATACGCAGTATTTT. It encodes CASSYTGTSTDTQYF.

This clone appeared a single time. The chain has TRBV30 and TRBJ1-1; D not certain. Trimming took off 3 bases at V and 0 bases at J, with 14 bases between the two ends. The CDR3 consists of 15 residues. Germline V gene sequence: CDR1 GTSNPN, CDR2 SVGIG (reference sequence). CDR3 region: CAWSPCMRMNTEAFF. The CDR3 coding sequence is TGTGCCTGGAGCCCTTGTATGAGAATGAACACTGAAGCTTTCTTT.